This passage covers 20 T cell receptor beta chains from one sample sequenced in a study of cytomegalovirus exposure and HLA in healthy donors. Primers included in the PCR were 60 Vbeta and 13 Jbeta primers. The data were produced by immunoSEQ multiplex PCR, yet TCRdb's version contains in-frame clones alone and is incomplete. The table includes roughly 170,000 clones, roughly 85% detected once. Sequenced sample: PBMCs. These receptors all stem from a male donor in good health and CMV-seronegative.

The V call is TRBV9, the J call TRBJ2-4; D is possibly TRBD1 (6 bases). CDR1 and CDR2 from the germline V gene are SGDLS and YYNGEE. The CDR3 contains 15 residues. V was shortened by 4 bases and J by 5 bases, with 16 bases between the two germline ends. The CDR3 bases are TGTGCCAGCAGCATCACCCCAAACAGGGAAAACATTCAGTACTTC. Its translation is CASSITPNRENIQYF.

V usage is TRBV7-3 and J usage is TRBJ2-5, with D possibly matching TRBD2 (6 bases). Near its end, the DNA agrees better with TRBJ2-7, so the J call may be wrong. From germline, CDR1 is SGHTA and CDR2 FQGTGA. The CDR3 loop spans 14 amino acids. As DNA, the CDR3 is TGTGCCAGCAGCCCCCACGCGGGAACCTACGAGCAGTACTTC. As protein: CASSPHAGTYEQYF.

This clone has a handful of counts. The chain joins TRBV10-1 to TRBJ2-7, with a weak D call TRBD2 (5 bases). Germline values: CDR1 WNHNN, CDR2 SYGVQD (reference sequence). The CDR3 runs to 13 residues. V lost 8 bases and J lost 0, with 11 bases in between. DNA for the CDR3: TGCGCCAGCTCCTCGGGGAACTCCTACGAGCAGTACTTC. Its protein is CASSSGNSYEQYF.

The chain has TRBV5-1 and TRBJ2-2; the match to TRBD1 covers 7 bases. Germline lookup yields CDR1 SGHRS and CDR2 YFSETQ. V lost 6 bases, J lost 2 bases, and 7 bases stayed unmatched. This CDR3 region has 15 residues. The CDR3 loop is CASTRGDRNTGELFF. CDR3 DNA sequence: TGCGCCAGCACCCGAGGGGACAGAAACACCGGGGAGCTGTTTTTT.

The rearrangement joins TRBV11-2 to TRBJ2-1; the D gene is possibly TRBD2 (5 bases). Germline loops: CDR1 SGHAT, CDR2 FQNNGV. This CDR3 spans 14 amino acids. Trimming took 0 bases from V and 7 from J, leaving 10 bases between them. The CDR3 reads CASSLDPGKNEQFF. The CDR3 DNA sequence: TGTGCCAGCAGCTTAGATCCGGGAAAAAATGAGCAGTTCTTC.

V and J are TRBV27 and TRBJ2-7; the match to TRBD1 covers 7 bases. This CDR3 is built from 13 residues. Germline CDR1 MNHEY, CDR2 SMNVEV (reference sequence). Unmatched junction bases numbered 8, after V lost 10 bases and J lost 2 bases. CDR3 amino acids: CATSGQYTYEQYF. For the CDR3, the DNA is TGTGCCACCTCGGGACAGTATACCTACGAGCAGTACTTC.

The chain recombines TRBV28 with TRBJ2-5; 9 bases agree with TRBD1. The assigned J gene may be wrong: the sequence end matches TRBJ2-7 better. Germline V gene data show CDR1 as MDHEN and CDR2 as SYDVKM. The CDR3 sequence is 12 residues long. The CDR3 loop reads CAIGQGRYEQYF. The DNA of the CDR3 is TGTGCCATAGGACAGGGGCGGTACGAGCAGTACTTC.

CDR3 sequence: CASSFDRYQETQYF. As DNA, the CDR3 is TGTGCCAGCAGCTTCGACAGGTACCAAGAGACCCAGTACTTC. The J gene is TRBJ2-5, the V gene TRBV7-2; the D gene is possibly TRBD1 (6 bases). From germline, CDR1 is SGHTA and CDR2 FQGNSA. V was shortened by 3 bases and J by 0 bases, with 8 bases between the two germline ends. The CDR3 runs to 14 residues.

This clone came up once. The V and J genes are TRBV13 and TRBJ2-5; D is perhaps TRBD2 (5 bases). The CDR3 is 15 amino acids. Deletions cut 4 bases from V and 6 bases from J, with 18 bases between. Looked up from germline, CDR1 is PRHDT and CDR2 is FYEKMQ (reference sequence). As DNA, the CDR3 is TGTGCCAGCAGCTCAAGAAATAGCGTGCTGAAGACCCAGTACTTC. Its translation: CASSSRNSVLKTQYF.

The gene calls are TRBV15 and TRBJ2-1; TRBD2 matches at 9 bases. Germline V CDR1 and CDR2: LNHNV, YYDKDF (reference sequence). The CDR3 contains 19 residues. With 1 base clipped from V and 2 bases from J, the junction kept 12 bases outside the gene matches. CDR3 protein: CATSRVHRGLATAYNEQFF. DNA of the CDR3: TGTGCCACCAGCAGAGTTCACAGAGGACTAGCGACAGCCTACAATGAGCAGTTCTTC.

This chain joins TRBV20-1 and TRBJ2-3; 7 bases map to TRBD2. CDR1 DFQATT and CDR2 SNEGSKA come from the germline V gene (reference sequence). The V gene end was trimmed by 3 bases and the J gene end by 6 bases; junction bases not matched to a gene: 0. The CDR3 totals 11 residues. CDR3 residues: CSARGGDTQYF. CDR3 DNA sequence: TGCAGTGCTAGGGGGGGGGATACGCAGTATTTT.

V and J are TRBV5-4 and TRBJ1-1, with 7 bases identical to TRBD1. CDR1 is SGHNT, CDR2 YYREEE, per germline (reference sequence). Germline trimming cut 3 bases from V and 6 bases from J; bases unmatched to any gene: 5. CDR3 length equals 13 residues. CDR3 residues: CASSWAGGPEAFF. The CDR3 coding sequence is TGTGCCAGCAGCTGGGCAGGGGGACCTGAAGCTTTCTTT.

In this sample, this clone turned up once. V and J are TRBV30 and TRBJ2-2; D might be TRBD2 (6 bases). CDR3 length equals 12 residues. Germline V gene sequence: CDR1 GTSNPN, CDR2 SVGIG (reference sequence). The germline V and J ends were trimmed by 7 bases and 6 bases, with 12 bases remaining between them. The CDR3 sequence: CASPAGSGELFF. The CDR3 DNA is TGTGCCTCGCCGGCGGGGTCCGGGGAGCTGTTTTTT.

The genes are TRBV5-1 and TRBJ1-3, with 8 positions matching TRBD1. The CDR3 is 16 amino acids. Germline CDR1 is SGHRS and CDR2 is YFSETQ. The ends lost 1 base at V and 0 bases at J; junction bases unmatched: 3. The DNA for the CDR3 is TGCGCCAGCAGCTTGTCAGGGGGCGACTCTGGAAACACCATATATTTT. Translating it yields CASSLSGGDSGNTIYF.

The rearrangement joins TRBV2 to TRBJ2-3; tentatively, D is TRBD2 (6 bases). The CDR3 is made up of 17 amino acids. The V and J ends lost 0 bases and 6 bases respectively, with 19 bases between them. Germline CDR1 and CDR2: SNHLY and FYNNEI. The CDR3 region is CASSEAPGGAGGDTQYF. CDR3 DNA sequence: TGTGCCAGCAGTGAAGCCCCCGGCGGGGCAGGTGGTGATACGCAGTATTTT.

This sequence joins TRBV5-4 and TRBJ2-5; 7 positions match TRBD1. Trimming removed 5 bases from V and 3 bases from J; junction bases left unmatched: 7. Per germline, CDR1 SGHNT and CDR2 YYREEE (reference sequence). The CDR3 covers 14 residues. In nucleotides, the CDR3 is TGTGCCAGCAGTATCGGGACAGTTAAAGAGACCCAGTACTTC. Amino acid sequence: CASSIGTVKETQYF.

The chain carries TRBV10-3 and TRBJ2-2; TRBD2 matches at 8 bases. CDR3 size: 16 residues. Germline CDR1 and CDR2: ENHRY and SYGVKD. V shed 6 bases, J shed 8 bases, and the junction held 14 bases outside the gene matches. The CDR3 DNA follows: TGTGCCATCAGGGCCCCGGGACTAGGGCTATCTGGGGAGCTGTTTTTT. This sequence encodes CAIRAPGLGLSGELFF.

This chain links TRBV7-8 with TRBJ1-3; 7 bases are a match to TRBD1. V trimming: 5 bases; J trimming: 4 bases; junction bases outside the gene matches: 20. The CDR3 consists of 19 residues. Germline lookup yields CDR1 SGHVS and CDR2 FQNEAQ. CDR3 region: CASSRRQGEKGNFGNTIYF. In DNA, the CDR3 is TGTGCCAGCAGCCGCCGCCAGGGGGAAAAGGGGAACTTCGGAAACACCATATATTTT.

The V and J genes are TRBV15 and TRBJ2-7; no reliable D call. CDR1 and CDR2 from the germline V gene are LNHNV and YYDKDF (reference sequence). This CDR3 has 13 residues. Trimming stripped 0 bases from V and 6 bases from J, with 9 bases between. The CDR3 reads CATSREVAVEQYF. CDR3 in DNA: TGTGCCACCAGCAGAGAGGTCGCGGTCGAGCAGTACTTC.

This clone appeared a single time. CDR3 in DNA: TGTGCCAGCAGCTTAGACCGACAGGGTTTGAGGGCAGATACGCAGTATTTT. This gives the protein CASSLDRQGLRADTQYF. This chain connects TRBV11-2 to TRBJ2-3, with 7 bases aligning to TRBD1. This CDR3 has 17 amino acids. Looked up from germline, CDR1 is SGHAT and CDR2 is FQNNGV. V dropped 0 bases and J dropped 4; count of bases not matched to a gene: 10. The whole variable domain, filled in from reference TRBV11-2 and TRBJ2-3, reads EAGVAQSPRYKIIEKRQSVAFWCNPISGHATLYWYQQILGQGPKLLIQFQNNGVVDDSQLPKDRFSAERLKGVDSTLKIQPAKLEDSAVYLCASSLDRQGLRADTQYFGPGTRLTVL.